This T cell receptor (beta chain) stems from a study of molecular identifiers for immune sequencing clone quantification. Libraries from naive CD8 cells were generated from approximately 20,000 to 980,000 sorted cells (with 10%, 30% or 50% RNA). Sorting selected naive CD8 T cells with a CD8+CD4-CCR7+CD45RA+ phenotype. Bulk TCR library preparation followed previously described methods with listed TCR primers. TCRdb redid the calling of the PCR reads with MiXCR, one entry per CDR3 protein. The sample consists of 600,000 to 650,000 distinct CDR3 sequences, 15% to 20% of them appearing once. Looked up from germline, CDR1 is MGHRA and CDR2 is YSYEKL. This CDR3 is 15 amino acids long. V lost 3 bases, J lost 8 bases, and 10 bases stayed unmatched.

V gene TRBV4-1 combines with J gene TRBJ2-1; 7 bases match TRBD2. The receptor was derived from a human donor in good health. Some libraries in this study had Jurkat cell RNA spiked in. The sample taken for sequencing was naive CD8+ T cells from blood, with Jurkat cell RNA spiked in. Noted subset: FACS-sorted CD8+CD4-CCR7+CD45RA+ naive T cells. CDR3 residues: CASSHPSGGADEQFF. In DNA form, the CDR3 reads TGCGCCAGCAGCCATCCTAGCGGAGGGGCGGATGAGCAGTTCTTC.